Shown below are 13 T cell receptor beta chains from a single sample sequenced in a study of blood T cell repertoires in COVID-19. Libraries were prepared by immunoSEQ multiplex PCR; TCRdb keeps only in-frame clonotypes and omits some of them. The table records about 90,000 clones, 80% to 90% of them present only once. Sample: peripheral blood. The receptors originated from an elderly man with active or convalescent COVID-19.

The chain carries TRBV28 and TRBJ1-4; D not resolved. V lost 7 bases, J lost 6 bases, and 12 bases lay in between. The CDR3 has 13 amino acids. In germline, CDR1 is MDHEN, CDR2 SYDVKM. The CDR3 DNA follows: TGTGCCAGCAAATGGCATGGAGATGAAAAACTGTTTTTT. This codes for CASKWHGDEKLFF.

The V call is TRBV23-1, the J call TRBJ1-2; no firm D call. TRBV23-1 is an open reading frame whose function is uncertain. The CDR3 is made up of 13 amino acids. V was clipped by 9 bases and J by 4 bases, with 15 bases between them. CDR3 in amino acids: CARFRWHSYGYTF. Written as DNA, the CDR3 is TGCGCCAGATTCCGATGGCACAGCTATGGCTACACCTTC.

The chain joins TRBV9 to TRBJ2-3, with D perhaps TRBD1 (5 bases). CDR1 is SGDLS, CDR2 YYNGEE, per germline. CDR3 length: 16 amino acids. V was clipped by 0 bases and J by 5 bases, with 16 bases between them. CDR3 coding DNA: TGTGCCAGCAGCGTAGGGGGCTGGCGCCGTCTAGATACGCAGTATTTT. Protein sequence: CASSVGGWRRLDTQYF.

The chain employs TRBV6-1 and TRBJ1-3; D possibly corresponds to TRBD1 (6 bases). The CDR3 sequence is 16 residues long. Trimming stripped 4 bases from V and 4 bases from J, with 17 bases between. The germline V gene has CDR1 MNHNS and CDR2 SASEGT. CDR3 nucleotide sequence: TGTGCCAGCAGTGCTTCCGGGCAGGGGCAAGGAAACACCATATATTTT. Protein sequence: CASSASGQGQGNTIYF.

This clone was seen just once. J is TRBJ1-1 and V is TRBV5-4, with TRBD1 identical over 8 bases. V dropped 2 bases and J dropped 3; count of bases not matched to a gene: 12. The CDR3 extends over 17 amino acids. Germline V gene data show CDR1 as SGHNT and CDR2 as YYREEE (reference sequence). The CDR3 loop reads CASSFLAWTGRDTEAFF. DNA of the CDR3: TGTGCCAGCAGCTTCTTAGCCTGGACAGGGCGAGACACTGAAGCTTTCTTT.

This rearrangement joins TRBV24-1 to TRBJ1-1, with D perhaps TRBD1 (5 bases). The CDR3 is 16 amino acids. V was trimmed by 5 bases and J by 0 bases, leaving 15 bases between them. Germline CDR1 reads KGHDR; CDR2 reads SFDVKD. CDR3 sequence reads: CATSGGAGPMNTEAFF. DNA for the CDR3: TGTGCCACCAGTGGAGGCGCAGGGCCCATGAACACTGAAGCTTTCTTT.

V and J are TRBV5-1 and TRBJ2-1, with 12 positions matching TRBD2. Germline assignment: CDR1 SGHRS and CDR2 YFSETQ. The CDR3 has 14 amino acids. The J segment lost 7 bases and the V segment lost 5 bases, leaving 4 bases of the junction unmatched. CDR3 protein: CASRTSGSLNEQFF. CDR3 nucleotide sequence: TGCGCCAGCAGGACTAGCGGGAGTTTAAATGAGCAGTTCTTC.

The genes are TRBV9 and TRBJ2-1, with TRBD2 identical over 8 bases. From germline, CDR1 is SGDLS and CDR2 YYNGEE. J gave up 12 bases and V 3 bases, and 11 bases lay outside the gene matches. CDR3 length equals 14 residues. CDR3 DNA: TGTGCCAGCAGCGCCACGGGACTAGGGGATGCGCAGTTCTTC. This sequence encodes CASSATGLGDAQFF. Full variable domain (missing parts from reference TRBV9 and TRBJ2-1): DSGVTQTPKHLITATGQRVTLRCSPRSGDLSVYWYQQSLDQGLQFLIQYYNGEERAKGNILERFSAQQFPDLHSELNLSSLELGDSALYFCASSATGLGDAQFFGPGTRLTVL.

This clone was counted a few times. V is TRBV5-1 and J is TRBJ1-1, with 7 bases that match TRBD1. This CDR3 has 14 amino acids. Trimming took 4 bases from V and 5 from J; bases not matched to a gene: 8. Germline values: CDR1 SGHRS, CDR2 YFSETQ. The CDR3 bases are TGCGCCAGCAGCGAGGGACAGACGGGGACTGAAGCTTTCTTT. Translation: CASSEGQTGTEAFF.

V gene TRBV7-8 combines with J gene TRBJ2-6; D may be TRBD2 (5 bases). Germline V gene data show CDR1 as SGHVS and CDR2 as FQNEAQ. The CDR3 runs 15 residues. V was trimmed by 2 bases and J by 0 bases, leaving 5 bases between them. CDR3 amino acids: CASSLRGSGANVLTF. The CDR3, as DNA: TGTGCCAGCAGCTTACGGGGCTCTGGGGCCAACGTCCTGACTTTC.

The J gene is TRBJ1-3, the V gene TRBV5-1; D perhaps matches TRBD1 (5 bases). Per the germline V gene, CDR1 is SGHRS and CDR2 is YFSETQ. The CDR3 runs 15 residues. The V end was cut by 0 bases, the J end by 0 bases, with 7 bases between. The CDR3 is CASSLAGGSGNTIYF. Here the CDR3 DNA reads TGCGCCAGCAGCTTGGCGGGGGGCTCTGGAAACACCATATATTTT.

The chain has TRBV6-5 and TRBJ2-3; 10 bases align to TRBD2. The CDR3 is 14 residues long. V trimming: 6 bases; J trimming: 2 bases; junction bases outside the gene matches: 2. CDR1 MNHEY and CDR2 SVGAGI come from the germline V gene. The DNA of the CDR3 is TGTGCCAGCAGAGGACTAGCGGACACAGATACGCAGTATTTT. Translation gives CASRGLADTDTQYF.

With respect to this clone: The sample carries other DNA sequences with the same CDR3. The rearrangement uses TRBV15 and TRBJ1-2, with 9 bases lining up with TRBD1. In germline, CDR1 is LNHNV, CDR2 YYDKDF (reference sequence). This CDR3 contains 14 residues. The J segment lost 3 bases and the V segment lost 5 bases, leaving 4 bases of the junction unmatched. The CDR3 sequence is CATSRDREYYGYTF. The CDR3 DNA follows: TGTGCCACCAGCCGGGACAGGGAATACTATGGCTACACCTTC.